The clone carrying this T cell receptor beta chain turned up a few times. Its antigen is not known. Every one of the donors was a healthy Caucasian. The CDR3 is made up of 13 amino acids. From germline, CDR1 is SGHRS and CDR2 YFSETQ. V was shortened by 2 bases and J by 10 bases, with 13 bases between the two germline ends. This entry comes from a study of identical twins. Study conclusions and caveats: Within twin pairs, the out-of-frame alpha sequences they shared showed excess low generation probability. Models, which agreed with sharing between unrelated individuals, nonetheless underestimated the out-of-frame TCR alpha sharing seen in monozygotic twins.

TCRdb used MiXCR to reprocess the 5' RACE reads, holding one entry per CDR3 protein. This table holds approximately 260,000 distinct CDR3 sequences, around 15% found once. Sequencing used memory (CD45RO+) T cells sorted from blood. This chain uses TRBV5-1 with TRBJ2-1; D could derive from TRBD1 or TRBD2 (5 bases each). The TCR comes from a woman aged 18 to 35 in good health. The CDR3 region has the DNA TGCGCCAGCAGCTTTGGGGGAGCTGAAGAGCAGTTCTTC. Translated: CASSFGGAEEQFF.